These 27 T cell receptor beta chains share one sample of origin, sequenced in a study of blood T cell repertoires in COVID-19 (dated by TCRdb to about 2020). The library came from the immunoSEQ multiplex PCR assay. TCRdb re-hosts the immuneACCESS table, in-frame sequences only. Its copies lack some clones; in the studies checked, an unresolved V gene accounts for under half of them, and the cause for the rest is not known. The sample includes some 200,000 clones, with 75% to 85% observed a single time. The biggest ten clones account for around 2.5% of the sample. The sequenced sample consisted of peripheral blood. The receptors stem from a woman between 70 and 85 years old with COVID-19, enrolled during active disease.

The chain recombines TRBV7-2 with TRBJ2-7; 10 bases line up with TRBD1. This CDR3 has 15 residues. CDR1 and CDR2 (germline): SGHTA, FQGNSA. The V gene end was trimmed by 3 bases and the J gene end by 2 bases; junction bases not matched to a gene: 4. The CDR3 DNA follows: TGTGCCAGCAGCTTTGGGACAGGGGTTCCCTACGAGCAGTACTTC. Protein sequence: CASSFGTGVPYEQYF.

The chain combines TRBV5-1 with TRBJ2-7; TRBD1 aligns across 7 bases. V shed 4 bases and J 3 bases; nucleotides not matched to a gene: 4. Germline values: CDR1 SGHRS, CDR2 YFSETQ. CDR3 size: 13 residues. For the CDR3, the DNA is TGCGCCAGCAGCCGGGACAGAGGCTACGAGCAGTACTTC. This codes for CASSRDRGYEQYF.

The CDR3 nucleotides read TGTGCCAGTAAAACTAACAGGGGCGAGGGCAATCAGCCCCAGCATTTT. Encoded protein: CASKTNRGEGNQPQHF. The V gene is TRBV19, the J gene TRBJ1-5, with 7 nucleotides matching TRBD1. There are 16 residues in the CDR3. Germline loops: CDR1 LNHDA, CDR2 SQIVND (reference sequence). The junction had 11 bases not matched to a gene; V was cut back by 7 bases and J by 2 bases.

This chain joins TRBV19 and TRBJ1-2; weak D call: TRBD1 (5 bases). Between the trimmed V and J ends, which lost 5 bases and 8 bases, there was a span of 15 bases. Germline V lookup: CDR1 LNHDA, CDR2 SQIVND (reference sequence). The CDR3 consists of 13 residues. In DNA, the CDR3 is TGTGCCAGTAGTGCAAATGACAGTCCCGGCTACACCTTC. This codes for CASSANDSPGYTF.

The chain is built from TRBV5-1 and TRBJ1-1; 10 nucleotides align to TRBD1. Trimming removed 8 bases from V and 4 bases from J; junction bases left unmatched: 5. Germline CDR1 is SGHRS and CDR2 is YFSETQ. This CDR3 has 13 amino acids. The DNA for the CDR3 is TGCGCCAGTGGCGGGACAGGGGCCACTGAAGCTTTCTTT. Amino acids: CASGGTGATEAFF.

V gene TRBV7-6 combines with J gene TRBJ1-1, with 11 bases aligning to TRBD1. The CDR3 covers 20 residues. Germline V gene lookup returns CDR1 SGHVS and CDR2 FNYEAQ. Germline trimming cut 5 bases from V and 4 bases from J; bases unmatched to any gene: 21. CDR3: CASSLIPRDRGLGVGTEAFF. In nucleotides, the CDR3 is TGTGCCAGCAGCCTCATACCCCGGGACAGGGGGTTGGGGGTGGGCACTGAAGCTTTCTTT.

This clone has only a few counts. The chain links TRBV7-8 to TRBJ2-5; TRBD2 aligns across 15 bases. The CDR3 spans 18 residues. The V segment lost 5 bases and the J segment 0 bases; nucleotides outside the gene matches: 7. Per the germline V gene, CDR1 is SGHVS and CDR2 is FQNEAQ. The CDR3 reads CASSLRTSGREYQETQYF. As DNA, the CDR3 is TGTGCCAGCAGCCTACGGACTAGCGGGAGGGAGTACCAAGAGACCCAGTACTTC.

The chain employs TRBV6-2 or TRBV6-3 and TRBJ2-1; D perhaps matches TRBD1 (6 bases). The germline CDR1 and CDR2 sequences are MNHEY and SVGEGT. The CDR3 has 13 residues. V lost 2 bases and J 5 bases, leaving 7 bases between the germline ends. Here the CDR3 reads CASSYRQDNEQFF. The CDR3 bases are TGTGCCAGCAGTTACCGACAGGACAATGAGCAGTTCTTC.

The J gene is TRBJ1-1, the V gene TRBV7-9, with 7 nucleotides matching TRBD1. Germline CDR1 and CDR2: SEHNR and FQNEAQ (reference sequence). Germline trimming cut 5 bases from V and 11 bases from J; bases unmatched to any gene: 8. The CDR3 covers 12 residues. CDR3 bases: TGTGCCAGCAGCGCCAGGGGGGACACGGCTTTCTTT. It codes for CASSARGDTAFF.

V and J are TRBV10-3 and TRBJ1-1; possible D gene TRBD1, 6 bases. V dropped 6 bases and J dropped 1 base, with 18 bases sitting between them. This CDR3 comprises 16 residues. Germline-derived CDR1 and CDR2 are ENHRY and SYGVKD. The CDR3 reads CAISKNRDRPNTEAFF. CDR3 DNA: TGTGCCATCAGCAAAAACCGAGACAGGCCGAACACTGAAGCTTTCTTT.

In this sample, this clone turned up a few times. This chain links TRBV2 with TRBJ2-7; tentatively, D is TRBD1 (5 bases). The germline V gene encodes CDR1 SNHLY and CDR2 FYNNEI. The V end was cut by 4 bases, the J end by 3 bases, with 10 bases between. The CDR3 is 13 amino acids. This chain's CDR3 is CASSVAQGYEQYF. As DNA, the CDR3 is TGTGCCAGCAGTGTCGCCCAGGGCTACGAGCAGTACTTC.

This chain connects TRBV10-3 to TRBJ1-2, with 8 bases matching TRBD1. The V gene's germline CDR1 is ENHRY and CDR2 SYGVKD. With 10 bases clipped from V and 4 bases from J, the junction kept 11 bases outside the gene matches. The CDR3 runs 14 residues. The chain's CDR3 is CATSQGVVGYGYTF. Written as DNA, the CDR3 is TGTGCCACGTCACAGGGGGTGGTTGGCTATGGCTACACCTTC.

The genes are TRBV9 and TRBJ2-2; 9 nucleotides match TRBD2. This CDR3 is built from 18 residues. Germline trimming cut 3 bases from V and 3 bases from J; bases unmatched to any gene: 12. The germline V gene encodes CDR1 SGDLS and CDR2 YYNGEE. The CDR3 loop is CASSEAHFGGRDTGELFF. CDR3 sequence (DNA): TGTGCCAGCAGCGAGGCCCACTTTGGCGGGAGGGACACCGGGGAGCTGTTTTTT.

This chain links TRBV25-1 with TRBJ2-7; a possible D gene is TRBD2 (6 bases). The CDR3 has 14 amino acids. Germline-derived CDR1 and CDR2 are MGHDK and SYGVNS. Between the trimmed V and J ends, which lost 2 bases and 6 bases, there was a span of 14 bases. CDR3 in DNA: TGTGCCAGCAGTGAAACGGGACGGACTACCGAGCAGTACTTC. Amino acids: CASSETGRTTEQYF.

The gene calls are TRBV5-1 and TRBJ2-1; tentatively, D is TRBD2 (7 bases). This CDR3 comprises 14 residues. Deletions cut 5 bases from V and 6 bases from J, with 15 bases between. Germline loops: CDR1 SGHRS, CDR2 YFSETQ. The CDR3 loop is CASRVGGPINEQFF. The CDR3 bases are TGCGCCAGCAGGGTGGGGGGGCCCATCAATGAGCAGTTCTTC.

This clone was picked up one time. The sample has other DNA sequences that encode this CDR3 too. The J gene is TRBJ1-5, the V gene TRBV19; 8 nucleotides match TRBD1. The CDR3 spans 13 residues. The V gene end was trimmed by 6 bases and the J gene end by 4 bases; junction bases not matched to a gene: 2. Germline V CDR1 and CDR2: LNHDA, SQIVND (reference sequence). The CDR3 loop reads CASRTGVNQPQHF. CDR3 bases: TGTGCCAGTAGGACAGGGGTGAATCAGCCCCAGCATTTT.

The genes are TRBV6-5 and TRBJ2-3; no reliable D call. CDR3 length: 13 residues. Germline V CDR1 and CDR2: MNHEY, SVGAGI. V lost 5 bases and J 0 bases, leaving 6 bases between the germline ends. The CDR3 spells CASSKRSTDTQYF. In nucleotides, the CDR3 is TGTGCCAGCAGTAAACGGAGCACAGATACGCAGTATTTT.

DNA for the CDR3: TGTGCCAGCAGCCAAACAGGGGGCGTTGGCTACACCTTC. Encoded protein: CASSQTGGVGYTF. The rearrangement joins TRBV3-1 (or the pseudogene TRBV3-2) to TRBJ1-2; the match to TRBD1 covers 9 bases. V gave up 2 bases and J gave up 7 bases; unmatched junction bases: 2. Per the germline V gene, CDR1 is LGHDT and CDR2 is YNNKEL (reference sequence). The length of the CDR3 is 13 residues.

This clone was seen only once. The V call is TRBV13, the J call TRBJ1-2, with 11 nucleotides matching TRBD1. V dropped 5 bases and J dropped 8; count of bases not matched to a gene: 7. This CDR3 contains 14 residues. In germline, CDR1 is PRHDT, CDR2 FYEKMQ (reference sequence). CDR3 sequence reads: CASSRDRGAQGYTF. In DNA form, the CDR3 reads TGTGCCAGCAGCCGGGACAGGGGGGCTCAAGGCTACACCTTC.

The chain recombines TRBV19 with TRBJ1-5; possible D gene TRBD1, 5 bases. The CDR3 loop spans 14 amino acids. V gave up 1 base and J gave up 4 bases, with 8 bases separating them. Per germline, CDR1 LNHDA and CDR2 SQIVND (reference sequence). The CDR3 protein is CASSIGGRNQPQHF. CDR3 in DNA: TGTGCCAGTAGTATAGGGGGGAGGAATCAGCCCCAGCATTTT.

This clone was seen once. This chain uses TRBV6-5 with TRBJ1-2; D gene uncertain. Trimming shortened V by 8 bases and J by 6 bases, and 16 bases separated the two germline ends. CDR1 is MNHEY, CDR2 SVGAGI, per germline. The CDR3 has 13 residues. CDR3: CASEEVDGDGYTF. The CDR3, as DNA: TGTGCCAGCGAGGAGGTGGACGGGGATGGCTACACCTTC.

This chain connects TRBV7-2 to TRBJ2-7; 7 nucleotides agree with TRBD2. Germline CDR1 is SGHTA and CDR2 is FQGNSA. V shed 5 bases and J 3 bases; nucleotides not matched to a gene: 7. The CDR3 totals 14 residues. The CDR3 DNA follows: TGTGCCAGCAGCCCTACTGGGGGGGACTACGAGCAGTACTTC. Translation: CASSPTGGDYEQYF.

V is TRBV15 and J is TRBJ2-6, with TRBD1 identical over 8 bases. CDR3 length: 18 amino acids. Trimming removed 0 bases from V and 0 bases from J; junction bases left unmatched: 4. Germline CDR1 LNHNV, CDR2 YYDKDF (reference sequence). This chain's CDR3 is CATSRDTGGYSGANVLTF. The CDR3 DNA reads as TGTGCCACCAGCAGAGATACAGGGGGATACTCTGGGGCCAACGTCCTGACTTTC.

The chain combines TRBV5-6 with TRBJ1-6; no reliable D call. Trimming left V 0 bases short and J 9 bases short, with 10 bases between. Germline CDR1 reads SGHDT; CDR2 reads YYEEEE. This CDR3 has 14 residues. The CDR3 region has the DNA TGTGCCAGCAGCTTGGGTAGAGGAGCTTCACCCCTCCACTTT. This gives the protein CASSLGRGASPLHF.

The DNA for the CDR3 is TGTGCCTGGCCCCCGGGACATAGGAACACTGAAGCTTTCTTT. Protein: CAWPPGHRNTEAFF. This chain links TRBV30 with TRBJ1-1; possibly TRBD1 for D (6 bases). Germline CDR1 and CDR2: GTSNPN and SVGIG (reference sequence). The CDR3 spans 14 residues. The V and J ends lost 5 bases and 1 base respectively, with 14 bases between them.

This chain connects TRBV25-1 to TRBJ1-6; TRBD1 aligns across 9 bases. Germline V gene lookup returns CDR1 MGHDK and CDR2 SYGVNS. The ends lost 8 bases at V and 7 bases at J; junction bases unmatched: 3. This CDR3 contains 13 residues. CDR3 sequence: CASLGQGNSPLHF. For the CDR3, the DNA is TGTGCCAGCCTAGGACAGGGGAATTCACCCCTCCACTTT.

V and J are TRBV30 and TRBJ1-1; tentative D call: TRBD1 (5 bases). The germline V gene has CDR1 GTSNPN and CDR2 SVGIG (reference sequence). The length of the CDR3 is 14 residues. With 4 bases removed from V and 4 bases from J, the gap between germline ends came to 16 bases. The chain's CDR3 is CAWNYQGVGTEAFF. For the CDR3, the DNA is TGTGCCTGGAATTATCAGGGTGTGGGCACTGAAGCTTTCTTT.